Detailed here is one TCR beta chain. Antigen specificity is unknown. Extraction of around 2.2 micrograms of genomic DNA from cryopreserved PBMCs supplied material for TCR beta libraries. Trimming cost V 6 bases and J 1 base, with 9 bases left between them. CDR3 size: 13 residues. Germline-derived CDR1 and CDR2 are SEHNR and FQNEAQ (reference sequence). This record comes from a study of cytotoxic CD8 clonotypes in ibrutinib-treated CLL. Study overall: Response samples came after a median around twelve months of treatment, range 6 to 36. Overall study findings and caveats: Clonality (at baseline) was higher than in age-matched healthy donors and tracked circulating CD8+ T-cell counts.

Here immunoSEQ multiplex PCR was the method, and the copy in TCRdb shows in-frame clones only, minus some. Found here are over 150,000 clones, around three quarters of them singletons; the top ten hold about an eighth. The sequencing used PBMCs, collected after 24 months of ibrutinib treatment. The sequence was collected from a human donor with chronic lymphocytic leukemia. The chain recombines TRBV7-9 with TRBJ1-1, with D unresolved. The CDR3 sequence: CASSTTANTEAFF. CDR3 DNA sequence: TGTGCCAGCAGTACTACAGCGAACACTGAAGCTTTCTTT. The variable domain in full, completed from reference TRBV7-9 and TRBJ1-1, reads DTGVSQNPRHKITKRGQNVTFRCDPISEHNRLYWYRQTLGQGPEFLTYFQNEAQLEKSRLLSDRFSAERPKGSFSTLEIQRTEQGDSAMYLCASSTTANTEAFFGQGTRLTVV.